This T cell receptor beta chain derives from a study of T cells in Graves' hyperthyroidism and ophthalmopathy (dated by TCRdb to the late 2010s). Describing the broader study: Peripheral blood samples were taken at initial diagnosis, before any treatment was given. The paper describes TCR Vbeta CDR3 sequencing of roughly 130 peripheral blood samples, made up of 43 ophthalmopathy patients, 70 to 75 hyperthyroidism patients and roughly 17 progressor patients. TCR V-J signatures able to tell the groups apart were searched for in a discovery cohort of 95 to 100 patients, of whom around 42 had Graves' ophthalmopathy and 57 had stable Graves' hyperthyroidism. The study also compared thyroid tissue and blood T-cell repertoires from 5 to 7 Graves' hyperthyroidism patients. Whether ophthalmopathy could be predicted prospectively was tested in an independent validation cohort made up of about 20 hyperthyroidism patients plus 17 patients who later progressed to ophthalmopathy. The 100 or so discovery patients were divided at random into training and test sets in a 7:3 ratio. Following sampling, methimazole starting at 30 mg daily was given to hyperthyroidism patients, and high-dose intravenous methylprednisolone was given to ophthalmopathy patients.

TCR beta CDR3 regions were amplified from RNA transcripts. The TCR CDR3 was subjected to a first round of RT-PCR using the HTBI primer set and the Qiagen OneStep RT-PCR kit. Libraries were constructed in a second round of multiplex PCR, after which size selection and purification were carried out. The libraries were sequenced on an Illumina HiSeq2000 using paired-end 100 bp reads. For the original study's pipeline: SOAPnuke was used to process the raw data, with reads discarded if the reads contained adapters or uncalled bases, had a mean Phred below 15, or lacked an exact constant-primer or identifier match. High-quality paired reads were merged with COPE v1.2.5, and unique nucleotide sequences were defined as clonotypes. Clonotypes were aligned to IMGT TRBV, TRBD and TRBJ reference segments using MiTCR v1.1. The analysis was restricted to V-J combinations with a frequency above 0.0001, which together covered 99.2% of the repertoires. A TCS score was defined as the ratio of F50 (clonal expansion) to E x V (chaos), with BLOSUM62-based TCRdist applied between CDR3 peptides within each V-J. Welch's t-statistics and random forest reduced around 550 V-J features to roughly 13, which were used in a naive Bayes classifier (R e1071). The raw public reads went through TCRdb reprocessing: fastp at Q25, MiXCR clone calling, in-frame beta chains kept. Rows with a matching CDR3 protein are joined into one entry that keeps the most common DNA and genes. These V and J calls are TCRdb output, not the study's own analysis. The sample records 500,000 to 750,000 distinct CDR3 sequences, about 14% of which are singletons. The ten largest account for roughly 7% of the sample.

V is reduced by 10 bases and J by 6 bases, leaving a spacing of 18 bases between them. Per the germline V gene, ENHRY is the CDR1 and SYGVKD is the CDR2. CDR3 length: 13 amino acids, cysteine to phenylalanine. The only DNA kept is the CDR3, 39 bases in frame from the first base. In regard to this clonotype: The specificity of this receptor is unknown. No base quality values were provided; no much bigger clone lies one nucleotide off.

Ophthalmopathy patients had moderately to severely active disease, Clinical Activity Score of at least 3, NOSPECS grade of at least 4, and duration under 3 months. The study excluded patients with uncontrolled infections, other autoimmune diseases, pregnancy or lactation. Diagnoses were established on the basis of clinical symptoms, serum thyroxine and TRAb, thyroid ultrasound, and orbital computed tomography. PBMCs were separated from around 9.1 ml of fresh peripheral blood using Ficoll-Paque density gradient centrifugation. Trizol reagent was used to extract total RNA, and RNA quality was then checked on an Agilent 2100 Bioanalyzer. The research as a whole found: Most expanded thyroid clonotypes (frequency above 0.001) were also detected in blood, suggesting blood repertoires may reflect thyroid immune responses. Sample size was not statistically predetermined, and blinding of investigators to group allocation was not performed. Ophthalmopathy was separated from stable hyperthyroidism by a 13 V-J signature model, with 85% to 90% sensitivity and about 81% specificity obtained in cross-validation and 80%/75% obtained in testing. In validation, the model predicted progression to ophthalmopathy a median of roughly six months before onset, with roughly 70% sensitivity and almost 75% specificity.

The chain couples TRBV10-3 to TRBJ1-1; the D gene is not confidently resolved. This clonotype was obtained from a woman younger than 30 with Graves' ophthalmopathy. The sequenced material came from blood. The CDR3 loop reads CASVDGAHAEAFF. The DNA is as follows: TGTGCCAGTGTGGACGGCGCACACGCTGAAGCTTTCTTT.